The 26 T cell receptor beta chains given below trace back to one sample, sequenced in a study of identical twins. TCRdb re-analysed the 5' RACE reads in MiXCR, keeping a single row per CDR3 protein. Of 410,000 or so distinct CDR3 sequences in the sample, around 18% were seen once. The specimen was naive T cells sorted from blood. Source of these receptors: a man aged 50 or older in good health.

The chain recombines TRBV20-1 with TRBJ2-3, with 7 bases lining up with TRBD2. CDR3 length equals 15 residues. Germline lookup yields CDR1 DFQATT and CDR2 SNEGSKA (reference sequence). J lost 3 bases, V lost 6 bases, and 12 bases had no gene match. CDR3 DNA: TGCAGTGCAAGTGCCCGGGGGGATCCGACAGATACGCAGTATTTT. This encodes CSASARGDPTDTQYF.

In its sample, this clonotype was seen many times. The V gene is TRBV6-1, the J gene TRBJ1-3; 7 nucleotides align to TRBD1. CDR3 size: 15 residues. CDR1 is MNHNS and CDR2 is SASEGT in the germline V gene. Germline trimming cut 10 bases from V and 0 bases from J; bases unmatched to any gene: 9. The CDR3 coding sequence is TGTGCCACCGGGGACAGCTCCCTCTCTGGAAACACCATATATTTT. Amino acids: CATGDSSLSGNTIYF.

This clonotype was recorded at least ten times. The gene calls are TRBV4-2 and TRBJ2-7, with TRBD1 matching 7 bases. The CDR3 has 15 amino acids. V shed 0 bases and J 2 bases; nucleotides not matched to a gene: 4. Germline V lookup: CDR1 LGHNA, CDR2 YNFKEQ. CDR3 amino acids: CASSQDRTGPYEQYF. The CDR3 coding sequence is TGTGCCAGCAGCCAAGATAGGACAGGCCCCTACGAGCAGTACTTC.

This clonotype was detected ten times or more. The chain links TRBV19 to TRBJ1-1; D is unresolved. CDR1 is LNHDA and CDR2 is SQIVND in the germline V gene (reference sequence). Between the trimmed V and J ends, which lost 6 bases and 3 bases, there was a span of 8 bases. The CDR3 covers 12 residues. The CDR3 protein is CASRSGYTEAFF. The CDR3 nucleotides are TGTGCCAGTAGGAGCGGCTACACTGAAGCTTTCTTT.

This clonotype was counted between two and nine times. The chain is built from TRBV20-1 and TRBJ2-5; 14 bases line up with TRBD2. The CDR3 length is 19 residues. CDR1 is DFQATT, CDR2 SNEGSKA, per germline (reference sequence). The junction had 21 bases not matched to a gene; V was cut back by 7 bases and J by 5 bases. The CDR3 sequence is CSVLRGTSGGPAWGETQYF. Here the CDR3 DNA reads TGCAGTGTATTGCGCGGGACTAGCGGGGGCCCGGCCTGGGGCGAGACCCAGTACTTC.

This clonotype showed up many times. The chain carries TRBV29-1 and TRBJ2-2; D uncertain. Trimming removed 4 bases at V and 1 base at J, with 4 bases between. CDR3 length: 12 residues. CDR1 is SQVTM, CDR2 ANQGSEA, per germline. The CDR3 reads CSVGQNTGELFF. The CDR3 DNA is TGCAGCGTTGGACAGAACACCGGGGAGCTGTTTTTT.

This clonotype was detected a few times. The CDR3 here is CASSTGTGWSTDTQYF. For the CDR3, the DNA is TGTGCCAGCAGCACCGGGACAGGGTGGTCTACAGATACGCAGTATTTT. V usage is TRBV5-6 and J usage is TRBJ2-3; 9 bases map to TRBD1. Trimming cost V 4 bases and J 3 bases; bases outside gene matches: 9. The CDR3 has 16 residues. Germline-derived CDR1 and CDR2 are SGHDT and YYEEEE.

This clonotype was counted many times. J is TRBJ2-2 and V is TRBV11-2, with TRBD1 identical over 7 bases. The CDR3 runs to 14 residues. Trimming took 3 bases from V and 6 from J; bases not matched to a gene: 4. Germline V lookup: CDR1 SGHAT, CDR2 FQNNGV. The CDR3 bases are TGTGCCAGCAGCTTGCTCGACAGGGCCGGGGAGCTGTTTTTT. This translates into CASSLLDRAGELFF.

The chain couples TRBV7-6 to TRBJ2-1, with 8 bases fitting TRBD2. The CDR3 has 15 amino acids. Trimming removed 4 bases from V and 7 bases from J; junction bases left unmatched: 9. Per the germline V gene, CDR1 is SGHVS and CDR2 is FNYEAQ. CDR3 bases: TGTGCCAGCAGCTCGTACTCCGGGAGGGGTAATGAGCAGTTCTTC. It translates to CASSSYSGRGNEQFF.

The chain's CDR3 is CASSSRGEVEAFF. As DNA, the CDR3 is TGCGCCAGCAGCTCCAGGGGTGAGGTGGAGGCTTTCTTT. The V call is TRBV4-3, the J call TRBJ1-1, with D perhaps TRBD1 (6 bases). This CDR3 has 13 residues. Germline V CDR1 and CDR2: LGHNA, YSLEER. Trimming removed 5 bases from V and 11 bases from J, with 18 bases in between.

This clonotype was counted at least ten times. The chain joins TRBV20-1 to TRBJ2-7; 8 bases match TRBD1. J was trimmed by 5 bases and V by 3 bases; bases with no gene match: 33. The CDR3 has 22 amino acids. In germline, CDR1 is DFQATT, CDR2 SNEGSKA (reference sequence). Written as DNA, the CDR3 is TGCAGTGCTAGGAAACAAAGGCTTTCCGGGACAGGCGCTTTTGTTCAGGGTAACGAGCAGTACTTC. This encodes CSARKQRLSGTGAFVQGNEQYF.

This sequence joins TRBV30 and TRBJ2-7; no clear D. The CDR3 is 15 amino acids. V was trimmed by 3 bases and J by 4 bases, leaving 19 bases between them. Germline values: CDR1 GTSNPN, CDR2 SVGIG (reference sequence). CDR3 in amino acids: CAWRASLVKVYEQYF. The CDR3 DNA follows: TGTGCCTGGAGAGCCTCCCTAGTGAAAGTATACGAGCAGTACTTC.

The V and J genes are TRBV20-1 and TRBJ2-7; 7 nucleotides agree with TRBD1. Germline CDR1 is DFQATT and CDR2 is SNEGSKA (reference sequence). The CDR3 sequence is 12 residues long. Losses at the gene ends were 4 bases for V and 3 bases for J; bases not matched to a gene: 3. The CDR3 nucleotides read TGCAGTGCTACGGACAGGAACTACGAGCAGTACTTC. Protein product: CSATDRNYEQYF.

A few counts support this clonotype. CDR3 sequence (DNA): TGCGCCAGCAGCTCTACAGGGGGCGCGGCTGAAGCTTTCTTT. Its protein is CASSSTGGAAEAFF. This chain joins TRBV5-1 and TRBJ1-1, with 9 bases fitting TRBD1. The V gene's germline CDR1 is SGHRS and CDR2 YFSETQ. The CDR3 is 14 residues long. V trimming: 3 bases; J trimming: 6 bases; junction bases outside the gene matches: 6. Based on the CDR3 plus reference TRBV5-1 and TRBJ1-1, the full variable domain is KAGVTQTPRYLIKTRGQQVTLSCSPISGHRSVSWYQQTPGQGLQFLFEYFSETQRNKGNFPGRFSGRQFSNSRSEMNVSTLELGDSALYLCASSSTGGAAEAFFGQGTRLTVV.

J is TRBJ2-7 and V is TRBV13; 9 positions match TRBD2. CDR1 and CDR2 from the germline V gene are PRHDT and FYEKMQ (reference sequence). The CDR3 extends over 12 amino acids. J gave up 7 bases and V 5 bases, and 3 bases lay outside the gene matches. The CDR3 protein is CASSRTSVEQYF. The CDR3 nucleotides read TGTGCCAGCAGCCGGACTAGCGTTGAGCAGTACTTC.

This chain connects TRBV5-5 to TRBJ2-7; TRBD1 or TRBD2 may be the D gene (5 bases each). The CDR3 is 15 amino acids. Germline CDR1 SGHKS, CDR2 YYEKEE (reference sequence). The V end lost 6 bases, the J end lost 3 bases, and 19 bases lay between the germline ends. This CDR3 is CASTRGNAEGYEQYF. Written as DNA, the CDR3 is TGTGCCAGCACACGGGGCAACGCAGAAGGCTACGAGCAGTACTTC.

This CDR3 reads CAISARSGMDTGELFF. CDR3 in DNA: TGTGCCATCAGTGCCCGGTCGGGGATGGACACCGGGGAGCTGTTTTTT. This rearrangement joins TRBV10-3 to TRBJ2-2; D perhaps matches TRBD2 (5 bases). V lost 4 bases and J lost 3, with 15 bases in between. This CDR3 region has 16 residues. CDR1 and CDR2 (germline): ENHRY, SYGVKD.

This clonotype has more than one count but fewer than ten. The J gene is TRBJ1-2, the V gene TRBV24-1; possible D gene TRBD1, 5 bases. Looked up from germline, CDR1 is KGHDR and CDR2 is SFDVKD. This CDR3 spans 13 amino acids. V lost 5 bases and J lost 7, with 13 bases in between. CDR3 loop: CATSVTAGGGYTF. The CDR3 nucleotides are TGTGCCACCAGTGTGACAGCTGGGGGTGGCTACACCTTC.

This clonotype was picked up many times. This chain connects TRBV29-1 to TRBJ2-7, with D possibly matching TRBD1 (6 bases). Germline V gene sequence: CDR1 SQVTM, CDR2 ANQGSEA. V lost 5 bases and J 5 bases, leaving 13 bases between the germline ends. CDR3 length: 12 residues. CDR3: CSVLPGAHEQYF. The CDR3 coding sequence is TGCAGCGTTCTCCCAGGGGCCCACGAGCAGTACTTC.

This clonotype was observed a handful of times. This chain uses TRBV5-1 with TRBJ1-2; 8 nucleotides agree with TRBD1. V dropped 4 bases and J dropped 7; count of bases not matched to a gene: 12. CDR3 size: 15 residues. The germline V gene encodes CDR1 SGHRS and CDR2 YFSETQ. The CDR3 DNA sequence: TGCGCCAGCAGCCCTCAACAGGGGGACGTCGTTGGCTACACCTTC. This gives the protein CASSPQQGDVVGYTF. Drawing the rest from reference TRBV5-1 and TRBJ1-2, the complete variable domain is KAGVTQTPRYLIKTRGQQVTLSCSPISGHRSVSWYQQTPGQGLQFLFEYFSETQRNKGNFPGRFSGRQFSNSRSEMNVSTLELGDSALYLCASSPQQGDVVGYTFGSGTRLTVV.

Only a few counts were recorded for this clonotype. V is TRBV29-1 and J is TRBJ1-5; D is possibly TRBD1 (5 bases). CDR1 is SQVTM, CDR2 ANQGSEA, per germline. V shed 4 bases and J shed 4 bases, with 11 bases lying between them. The CDR3 has 13 residues. The CDR3 sequence is CSVVDNRNQPQHF. In DNA, the CDR3 is TGCAGCGTTGTGGACAACCGTAATCAGCCCCAGCATTTT.

V gene TRBV6-1 combines with J gene TRBJ2-3, with D perhaps TRBD2 (6 bases). The CDR3 length is 15 residues. V lost 1 base and J lost 3, with 11 bases in between. Germline lookup yields CDR1 MNHNS and CDR2 SASEGT. In DNA form, the CDR3 reads TGTGCCAGCAGTGAAGAGACTCGGGGGACAGATACGCAGTATTTT. Its protein product is CASSEETRGTDTQYF.

This clonotype was detected only a few times. The chain recombines TRBV20-1 with TRBJ2-7; D may be TRBD1 (5 bases). The germline V and J ends were trimmed by 1 base and 6 bases, with 16 bases remaining between them. CDR3 length: 14 amino acids. Germline V gene lookup returns CDR1 DFQATT and CDR2 SNEGSKA (reference sequence). In nucleotides, the CDR3 is TGCAGTGCTAGAGCCCGCGCAGGGTCCCTCGAGCAGTACTTC. It specifies CSARARAGSLEQYF.

The table lists this clonotype with many counts. The CDR3 DNA sequence: TGTGCCAGCAGTGAATTAGCGGGAGGGACGAACACCGGGGAGCTGTTTTTT. Translating it yields CASSELAGGTNTGELFF. The chain joins TRBV2 to TRBJ2-2; TRBD2 agrees at 11 bases. This CDR3 region has 17 residues. The germline V gene encodes CDR1 SNHLY and CDR2 FYNNEI. V trimming: 2 bases; J trimming: 0 bases; junction bases outside the gene matches: 2.

This clonotype was recorded a few times. The chain is built from TRBV6-5 and TRBJ1-5, with no clear D. The CDR3 totals 14 residues. Germline V gene data show CDR1 as MNHEY and CDR2 as SVGAGI. V was cut by 0 bases and J by 2 bases, with 5 bases left in between. DNA for the CDR3: TGTGCCAGCAGTTACTCGAACGGCAATCAGCCCCAGCATTTT. Encoded protein: CASSYSNGNQPQHF.

Many counts were recorded for this clonotype. The chain combines TRBV12-3 or TRBV12-4 with TRBJ1-1; D gene ambiguous. V was pared by 3 bases and J by 11 bases, with 13 bases between. The CDR3 consists of 12 residues. The CDR3 reads CASSFDGVRAFF. DNA for the CDR3: TGTGCCAGCAGTTTCGACGGGGTGAGGGCTTTCTTT.